Below are 21 T cell receptor beta chains sequenced from a single sample in a study of blood T cell repertoires in COVID-19. Produced via immunoSEQ multiplex PCR; TCRdb's table is partial and in-frame only. Among approximately 220,000 clones listed, around 85% were seen once. Specimen: peripheral blood. These TCRs come from a woman at least 80 years old with acute or convalescent COVID-19.

This clone was observed a single time. The chain recombines TRBV7-6 with TRBJ1-6; the D is unclear. Germline V lookup: CDR1 SGHVS, CDR2 FNYEAQ. This CDR3 comprises 14 residues. With 2 bases removed from V and 4 bases from J, the gap between germline ends came to 6 bases. Here the CDR3 reads CASSLREYNSPLHF. The CDR3 bases are TGTGCCAGCAGCTTACGGGAGTATAATTCACCCCTCCACTTT.

The chain links TRBV12-3 or TRBV12-4 to TRBJ2-1; 11 nucleotides agree with TRBD1. V was pared by 6 bases and J by 8 bases, with 3 bases of the junction left unmatched. This CDR3 spans 13 amino acids. For the CDR3, the DNA is TGTGCCAGCAGCCGGACAGGGGGCCATGAGCAGTTCTTC. Amino acids: CASSRTGGHEQFF.

The rearrangement joins TRBV6-2 or TRBV6-3 to TRBJ2-7; 10 nucleotides align to TRBD2. CDR1 is MNHEY, CDR2 SVGEGT, per germline. V dropped 6 bases and J dropped 3; count of bases not matched to a gene: 11. This CDR3 spans 16 amino acids. This CDR3 is CASSPMTSGRLYEQYF. CDR3 DNA: TGTGCCAGCAGCCCCATGACTAGCGGGCGCCTCTACGAGCAGTACTTC.

Regarding this clone: Different DNA sequences within this sample yield the same CDR3. In DNA form, the CDR3 reads TGCGCCAGCAGCTTGGTGGCAGAAATGAACACTGAAGCTTTCTTT. Encoded protein: CASSLVAEMNTEAFF. The rearrangement links TRBV5-1 to TRBJ1-1; D ambiguous. Germline V gene sequence: CDR1 SGHRS, CDR2 YFSETQ. Between the trimmed V and J ends, which lost 0 bases and 0 bases, there was a span of 9 bases. The CDR3 covers 15 residues.

The V gene is TRBV14, the J gene TRBJ1-3; D might be TRBD1 (6 bases). The CDR3 runs to 16 residues. With 1 base removed from V and 0 bases from J, the gap between germline ends came to 10 bases. The germline V gene has CDR1 SGHDN and CDR2 FVKESK. The DNA of the CDR3 is TGTGCCAGCAGCCAAGTCACAGGGCACTCTGGAAACACCATATATTTT. It specifies CASSQVTGHSGNTIYF.

Remarks on this clone: The sample holds other DNA sequences that translate to the same CDR3. The rearrangement links TRBV5-5 to TRBJ1-5, with TRBD1 matching over 7 bases. V was clipped by 0 bases and J by 2 bases; unmatched bases: 2. This CDR3 has 15 amino acids. In germline, CDR1 is SGHKS, CDR2 YYEKEE (reference sequence). The CDR3 reads CASSLDRGGNQPQHF. CDR3 nucleotides: TGTGCCAGCAGCTTGGACAGGGGAGGCAATCAGCCCCAGCATTTT.

This chain joins TRBV10-1 and TRBJ2-1, with D unresolved. V was trimmed by 0 bases and J by 4 bases, leaving 7 bases between them. Germline CDR1 and CDR2: WNHNN and SYGVQD (reference sequence). This CDR3 is built from 14 residues. Here the CDR3 DNA reads TGCGCCAGCAGTGAGTCGAGCCTATACAATGAGCAGTTCTTC. Its translation is CASSESSLYNEQFF.

This clone was seen a single time. The chain links TRBV4-1 to TRBJ1-3; 8 bases align to TRBD1. The CDR3 runs to 18 residues. Looked up from germline, CDR1 is MGHRA and CDR2 is YSYEKL. With V trimmed by 2 bases and J by 3 bases, 12 bases remained unmatched. The CDR3 here is CASSQFPRQGTVGNTIYF. CDR3 nucleotides: TGCGCCAGCAGCCAATTCCCCAGACAGGGGACAGTTGGAAACACCATATATTTT.

The gene calls are TRBV11-2 and TRBJ1-5, with D possibly matching TRBD1 (6 bases). There are 15 residues in the CDR3. The V and J ends lost 2 bases and 8 bases respectively, with 16 bases between them. Germline values: CDR1 SGHAT, CDR2 FQNNGV. In DNA form, the CDR3 reads TGTGCCAGCAGCTTACAGCCGGGGGGCATGGAGCCCCAGCATTTT. As protein: CASSLQPGGMEPQHF.

The chain is built from TRBV6-5 and TRBJ1-6; D perhaps matches TRBD1 (6 bases). The V and J ends lost 5 bases and 3 bases respectively, with 11 bases between them. Germline lookup yields CDR1 MNHEY and CDR2 SVGAGI. CDR3 length equals 15 residues. The CDR3 sequence is CASSRTGNYNSPLHF. The DNA of the CDR3 is TGTGCCAGCAGTAGAACAGGGAACTATAATTCACCCCTCCACTTT.

This clone showed up just a few times. V is TRBV5-6 and J is TRBJ2-7, with D unresolved. The germline CDR1 and CDR2 sequences are SGHDT and YYEEEE. V dropped 4 bases and J dropped 0 bases, with 17 bases sitting between them. The CDR3 covers 16 residues. The CDR3 DNA reads as TGTGCCAGCAGCAGCGTGGAGCAATCATACTCCTACGAGCAGTACTTC. Protein: CASSSVEQSYSYEQYF.

The CDR3 sequence is CASSPPASDTQYF. The CDR3 nucleotides read TGTGCCAGCTCACCCCCTGCGTCGGATACGCAGTATTTT. V gene TRBV18 combines with J gene TRBJ2-3; D is unclear. The germline V and J ends were trimmed by 3 bases and 6 bases, with 10 bases remaining between them. This CDR3 region has 13 residues. Germline-derived CDR1 and CDR2 are KGHSH and LQKENI.

The chain recombines TRBV7-2 with TRBJ2-7; TRBD2 matches at 13 bases. The ends lost 5 bases at V and 6 bases at J; junction bases unmatched: 4. The CDR3 sequence is 14 residues long. Germline V gives CDR1 SGHTA, CDR2 FQGNSA. Written as DNA, the CDR3 is TGTGCCAGCAGCGGACTAGCGGGAGTCGGCGAGCAGTACTTC. Protein: CASSGLAGVGEQYF.

The rearrangement joins TRBV23-1 to TRBJ2-1, with D tentatively TRBD1 (6 bases). TRBV23-1 is an ORF, with its function uncertain. Trimming cost V 1 base and J 4 bases, with 14 bases left between them. CDR3 length equals 16 residues. CDR3 sequence reads: CASSQFAARGYNEQFF. CDR3 nucleotides: TGCGCCAGCAGTCAATTTGCGGCCAGGGGATACAATGAGCAGTTCTTC.

In the case of this clone: Other nucleotide sequences in the sample specify the same CDR3. This chain links TRBV15 with TRBJ2-5, with D tentatively TRBD2 (5 bases). CDR1 LNHNV and CDR2 YYDKDF come from the germline V gene (reference sequence). Trimming took 3 bases from V and 7 from J, leaving 9 bases between them. The CDR3 is 12 residues long. CDR3 coding DNA: TGTGCCACCAGCAGGGACCGGGGGACCCAGTACTTC. It translates to CATSRDRGTQYF.

The chain links TRBV5-8 to TRBJ2-1, with TRBD2 matching over 13 bases. Germline trimming cut 5 bases from V and 5 bases from J; bases unmatched to any gene: 7. CDR1 is SGHTS, CDR2 YDEGEE, per germline. The length of the CDR3 is 16 residues. CDR3 nucleotide sequence: TGTGCCAGCAGGCGAGCCGGACTAGCGGGAGACAATGAGCAGTTCTTC. It is translated as CASRRAGLAGDNEQFF.

The chain employs TRBV28 and TRBJ2-1, with D unclear. V was cut by 1 base and J by 0 bases, with 7 bases left in between. Germline CDR1 is MDHEN and CDR2 is SYDVKM. This CDR3 has 15 amino acids. The CDR3 loop reads CASSLSVFSYNEQFF. Here the CDR3 DNA reads TGTGCCAGCAGTTTATCTGTGTTCTCCTACAATGAGCAGTTCTTC.

The V call is TRBV5-1, the J call TRBJ2-6; 8 positions match TRBD2. After removal of 4 bases from V and 0 bases from J, the junction contained 9 bases not matched to a gene. This CDR3 is 18 amino acids long. The germline CDR1 and CDR2 sequences are SGHRS and YFSETQ. CDR3 in amino acids: CASSPLSSGSSGANVLTF. Here the CDR3 DNA reads TGCGCCAGCAGCCCCCTTTCAAGCGGGAGCTCTGGGGCCAACGTCCTGACTTTC.

V usage is TRBV10-2 and J usage is TRBJ1-2, with 9 bases matching TRBD1. The CDR3 runs 15 residues. Looked up from germline, CDR1 is WSHSY and CDR2 is SAAADI. After removal of 2 bases from V and 4 bases from J, the junction contained 5 bases not matched to a gene. The CDR3 sequence: CASSEDGTGPYGYTF. The CDR3, as DNA: TGCGCCAGCAGTGAGGATGGGACAGGGCCCTATGGCTACACCTTC.

CDR3 residues: CASSPGLAGGYQETQYF. In DNA, the CDR3 is TGTGCCAGCAGCCCGGGACTAGCGGGGGGGTACCAAGAGACCCAGTACTTC. This chain links TRBV11-3 with TRBJ2-5; 16 bases map to TRBD2. CDR3 length: 17 residues. The V gene's germline CDR1 is SGHNT and CDR2 YENEEA. V lost 5 bases to trimming and J lost 0 bases; unmatched junction nucleotides: 3.

This clone was found many times. The CDR3 DNA reads as TGCGCCAGCAGCTTGGAATGGAGCTCCTATAATTCACCCCTCCACTTT. It encodes CASSLEWSSYNSPLHF. V is TRBV5-1 and J is TRBJ1-6; D is undetermined. The CDR3 is made up of 16 amino acids. Trimming left V 0 bases short and J 0 bases short, with 7 bases between. CDR1 is SGHRS and CDR2 is YFSETQ in the germline V gene.